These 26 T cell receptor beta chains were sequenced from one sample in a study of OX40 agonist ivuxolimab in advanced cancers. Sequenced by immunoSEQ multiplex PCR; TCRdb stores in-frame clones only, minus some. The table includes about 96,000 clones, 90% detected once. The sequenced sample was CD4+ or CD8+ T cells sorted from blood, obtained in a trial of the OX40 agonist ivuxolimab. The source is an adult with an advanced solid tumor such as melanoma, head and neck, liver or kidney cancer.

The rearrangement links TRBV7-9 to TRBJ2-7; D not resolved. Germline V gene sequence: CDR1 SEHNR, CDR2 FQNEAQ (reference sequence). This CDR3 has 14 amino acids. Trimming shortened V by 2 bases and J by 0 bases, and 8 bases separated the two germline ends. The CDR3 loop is CASSLPLISYEQYF. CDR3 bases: TGTGCCAGCAGCTTACCACTGATCTCCTACGAGCAGTACTTC.

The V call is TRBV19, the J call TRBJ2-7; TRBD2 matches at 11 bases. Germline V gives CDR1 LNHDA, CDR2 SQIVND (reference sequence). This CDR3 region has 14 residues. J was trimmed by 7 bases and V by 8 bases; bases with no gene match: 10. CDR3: CASGTSGSFGEQYF. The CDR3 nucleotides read TGTGCCAGTGGAACTAGCGGGAGCTTTGGAGAGCAGTACTTC. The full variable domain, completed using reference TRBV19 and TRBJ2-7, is DGGITQSPKYLFRKEGQNVTLSCEQNLNHDAMYWYRQDPGQGLRLIYYSQIVNDFQKGDIAEGYSVSREKKESFPLTVTSAQKNPTAFYLCASGTSGSFGEQYFGPGTRLTVT.

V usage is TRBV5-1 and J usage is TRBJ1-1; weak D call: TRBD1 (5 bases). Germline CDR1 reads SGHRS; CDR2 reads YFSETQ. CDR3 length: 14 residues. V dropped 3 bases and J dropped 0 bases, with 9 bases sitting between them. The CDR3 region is CASSSAGLNTEAFF. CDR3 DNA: TGCGCCAGCAGCTCAGCGGGGCTGAACACTGAAGCTTTCTTT. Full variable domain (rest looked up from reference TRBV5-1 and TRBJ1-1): KAGVTQTPRYLIKTRGQQVTLSCSPISGHRSVSWYQQTPGQGLQFLFEYFSETQRNKGNFPGRFSGRQFSNSRSEMNVSTLELGDSALYLCASSSAGLNTEAFFGQGTRLTVV.

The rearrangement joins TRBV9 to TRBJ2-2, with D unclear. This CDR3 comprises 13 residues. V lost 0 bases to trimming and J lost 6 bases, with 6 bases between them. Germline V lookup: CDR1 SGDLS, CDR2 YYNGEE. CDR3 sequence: CASSVVFPGELFF. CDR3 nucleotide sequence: TGTGCCAGCAGCGTAGTGTTCCCCGGGGAGCTGTTTTTT.

The CDR3 DNA follows: TGTGCCAGCAGCCAATCCAGGACAGTTTCCTACGAGCAGTACTTC. It translates to CASSQSRTVSYEQYF. J is TRBJ2-7 and V is TRBV4-2; possible D gene TRBD1, 6 bases. The CDR3 loop spans 15 amino acids. V dropped 2 bases and J dropped 1 base, with 12 bases sitting between them. The germline CDR1 and CDR2 sequences are LGHNA and YNFKEQ.

The CDR3 sequence: CASSLGVGRPQYF. The CDR3 coding sequence is TGTGCCAGCAGCTTAGGAGTCGGGCGGCCGCAGTATTTT. This chain connects TRBV7-2 to TRBJ2-3, with D unclear. Trimming took 1 base from V and 10 from J, leaving 12 bases between them. CDR1 and CDR2 from the germline V gene are SGHTA and FQGNSA. The CDR3 sequence is 13 residues long.

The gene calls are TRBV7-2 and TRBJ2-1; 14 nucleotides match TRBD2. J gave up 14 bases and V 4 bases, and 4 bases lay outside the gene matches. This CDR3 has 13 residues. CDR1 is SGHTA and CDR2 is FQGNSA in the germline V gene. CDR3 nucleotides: TGTGCCAGCAGCTCGACTAGCGGGAGGGCCGAGTTCTTC. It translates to CASSSTSGRAEFF.

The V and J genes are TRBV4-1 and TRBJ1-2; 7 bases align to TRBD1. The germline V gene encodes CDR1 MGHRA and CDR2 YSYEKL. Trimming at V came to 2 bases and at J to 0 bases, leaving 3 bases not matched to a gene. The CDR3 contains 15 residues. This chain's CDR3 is CASSQSDRTNYGYTF. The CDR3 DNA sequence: TGCGCCAGCAGCCAATCGGACAGGACTAACTATGGCTACACCTTC.

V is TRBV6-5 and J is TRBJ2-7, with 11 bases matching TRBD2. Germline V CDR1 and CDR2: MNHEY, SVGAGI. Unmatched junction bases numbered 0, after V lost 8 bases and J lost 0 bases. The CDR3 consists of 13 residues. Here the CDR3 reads CASLAGGSYEQYF. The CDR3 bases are TGTGCCAGCCTAGCGGGGGGCTCCTACGAGCAGTACTTC.

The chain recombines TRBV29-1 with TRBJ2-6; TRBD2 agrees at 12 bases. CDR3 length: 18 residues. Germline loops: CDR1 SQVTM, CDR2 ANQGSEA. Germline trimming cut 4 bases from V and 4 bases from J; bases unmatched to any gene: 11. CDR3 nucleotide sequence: TGCAGCGTTGGGGGTGCGACTAGCGGGAGCGAAGGGGCCAACGTCCTGACTTTC. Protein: CSVGGATSGSEGANVLTF. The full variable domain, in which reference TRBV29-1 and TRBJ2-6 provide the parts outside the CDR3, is SAVISQKPSRDICQRGTSLTIQCQVDSQVTMMFWYRQQPGQSLTLIATANQGSEATYESGFVIDKFPISRPNLTFSTLTVSNMSPEDSSIYLCSVGGATSGSEGANVLTFGAGSRLTVL.

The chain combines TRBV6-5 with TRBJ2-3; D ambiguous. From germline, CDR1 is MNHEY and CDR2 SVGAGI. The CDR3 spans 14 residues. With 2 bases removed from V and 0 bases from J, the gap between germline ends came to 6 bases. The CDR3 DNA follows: TGTGCCAGCAGTTACATGTCTAGCACAGATACGCAGTATTTT. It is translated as CASSYMSSTDTQYF.

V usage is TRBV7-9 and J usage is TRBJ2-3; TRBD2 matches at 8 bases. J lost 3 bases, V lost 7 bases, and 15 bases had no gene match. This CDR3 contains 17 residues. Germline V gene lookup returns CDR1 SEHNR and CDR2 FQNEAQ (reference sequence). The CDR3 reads CASTPRGTGGATDTQYF. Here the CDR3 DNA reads TGTGCCAGCACCCCTCGGGGCACGGGAGGGGCAACAGATACGCAGTATTTT.

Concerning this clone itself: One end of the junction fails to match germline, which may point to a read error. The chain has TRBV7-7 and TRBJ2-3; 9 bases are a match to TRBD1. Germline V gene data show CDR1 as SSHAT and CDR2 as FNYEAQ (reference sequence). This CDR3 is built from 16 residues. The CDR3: CASSRDRDAGRDTQYF. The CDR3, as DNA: TGTGCTAGCAGCCGGGACAGGGATGCGGGGCGAGATACGCAGTATTTT.

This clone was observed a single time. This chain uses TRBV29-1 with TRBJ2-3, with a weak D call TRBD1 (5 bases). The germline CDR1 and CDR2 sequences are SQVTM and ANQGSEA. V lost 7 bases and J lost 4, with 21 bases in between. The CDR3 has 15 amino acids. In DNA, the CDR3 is TGCAGCGCCCTCGTGGGGCTGGGAATCGCAGATACGCAGTATTTT. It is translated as CSALVGLGIADTQYF.

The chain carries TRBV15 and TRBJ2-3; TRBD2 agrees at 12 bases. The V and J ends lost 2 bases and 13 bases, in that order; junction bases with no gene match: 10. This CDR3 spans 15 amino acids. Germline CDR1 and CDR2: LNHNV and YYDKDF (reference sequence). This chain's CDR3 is CATSRPGLAGSLEYF. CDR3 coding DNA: TGTGCCACCAGCAGACCGGGACTAGCGGGCTCCCTGGAGTATTTT.

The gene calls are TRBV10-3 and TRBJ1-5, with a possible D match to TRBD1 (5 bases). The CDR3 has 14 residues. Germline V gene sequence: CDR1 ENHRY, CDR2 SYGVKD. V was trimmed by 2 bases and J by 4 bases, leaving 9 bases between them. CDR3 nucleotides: TGTGCCATCAGTGAGGGACAAATAAATCAGCCCCAGCATTTT. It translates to CAISEGQINQPQHF.

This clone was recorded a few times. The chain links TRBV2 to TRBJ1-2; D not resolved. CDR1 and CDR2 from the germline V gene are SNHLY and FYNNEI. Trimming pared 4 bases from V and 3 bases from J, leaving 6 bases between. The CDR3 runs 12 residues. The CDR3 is CASSGTDYGYTF. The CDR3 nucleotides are TGTGCCAGCAGTGGGACGGACTATGGCTACACCTTC.

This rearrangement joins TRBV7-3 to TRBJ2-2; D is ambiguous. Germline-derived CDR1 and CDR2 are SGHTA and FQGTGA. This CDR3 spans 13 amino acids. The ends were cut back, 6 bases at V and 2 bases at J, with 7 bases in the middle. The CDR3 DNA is TGTGCCAGCAGTTCAAAAAACACCGGGGAGCTGTTTTTT. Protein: CASSSKNTGELFF.

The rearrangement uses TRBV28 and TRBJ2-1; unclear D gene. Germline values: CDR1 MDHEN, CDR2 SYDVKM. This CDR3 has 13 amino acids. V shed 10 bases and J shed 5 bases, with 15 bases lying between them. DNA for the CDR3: TGTGCCATCGAAGAGGCTATAAACAATGAGCAGTTCTTC. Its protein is CAIEEAINNEQFF.

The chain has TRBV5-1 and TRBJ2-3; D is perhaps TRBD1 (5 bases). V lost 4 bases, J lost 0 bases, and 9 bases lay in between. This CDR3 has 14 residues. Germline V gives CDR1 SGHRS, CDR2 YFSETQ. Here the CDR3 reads CASSPGPSTDTQYF. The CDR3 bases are TGCGCCAGCAGCCCAGGGCCTAGCACAGATACGCAGTATTTT.

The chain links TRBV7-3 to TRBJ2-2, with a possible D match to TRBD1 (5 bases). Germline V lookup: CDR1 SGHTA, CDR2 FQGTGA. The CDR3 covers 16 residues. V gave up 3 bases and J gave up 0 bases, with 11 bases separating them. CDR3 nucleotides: TGTGCCAGCAGCTTCCTCCGACAGACGAACACCGGGGAGCTGTTTTTT. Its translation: CASSFLRQTNTGELFF.

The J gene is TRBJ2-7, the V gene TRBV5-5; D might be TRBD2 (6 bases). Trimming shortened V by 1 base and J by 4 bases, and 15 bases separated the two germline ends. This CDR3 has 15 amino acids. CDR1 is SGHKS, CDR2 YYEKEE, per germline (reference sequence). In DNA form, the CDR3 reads TGTGCCAGCAGCTTGCTTCGGGACTCAGCATACGAGCAGTACTTC. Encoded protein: CASSLLRDSAYEQYF.

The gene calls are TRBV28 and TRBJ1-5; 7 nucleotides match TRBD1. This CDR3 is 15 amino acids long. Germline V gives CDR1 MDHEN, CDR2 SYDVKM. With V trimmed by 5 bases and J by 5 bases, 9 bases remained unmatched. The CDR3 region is CASSIVGGGDQPQHF. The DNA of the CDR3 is TGTGCCAGCAGTATAGTCGGAGGGGGCGATCAGCCCCAGCATTTT. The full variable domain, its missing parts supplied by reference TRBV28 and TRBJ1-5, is DVKVTQSSRYLVKRTGEKVFLECVQDMDHENMFWYRQDPGLGLRLIYFSYDVKMKEKGDIPEGYSVSREKKERFSLILESASTNQTSMYLCASSIVGGGDQPQHFGDGTRLSIL.

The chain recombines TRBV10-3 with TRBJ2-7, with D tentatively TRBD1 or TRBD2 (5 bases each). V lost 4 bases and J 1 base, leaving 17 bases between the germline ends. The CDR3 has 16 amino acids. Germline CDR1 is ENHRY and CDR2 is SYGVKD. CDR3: CAISGGARVGSYEQYF. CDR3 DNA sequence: TGTGCCATCAGTGGGGGAGCCAGGGTGGGATCCTACGAGCAGTACTTC.

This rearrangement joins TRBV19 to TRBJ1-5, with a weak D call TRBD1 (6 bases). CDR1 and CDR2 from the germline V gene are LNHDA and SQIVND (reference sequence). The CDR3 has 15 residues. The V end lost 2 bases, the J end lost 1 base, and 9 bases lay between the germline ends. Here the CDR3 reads CASSIITGSNQPQHF. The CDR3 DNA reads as TGTGCCAGTAGTATAATTACAGGGAGCAATCAGCCCCAGCATTTT. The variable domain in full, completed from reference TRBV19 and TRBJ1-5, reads DGGITQSPKYLFRKEGQNVTLSCEQNLNHDAMYWYRQDPGQGLRLIYYSQIVNDFQKGDIAEGYSVSREKKESFPLTVTSAQKNPTAFYLCASSIITGSNQPQHFGDGTRLSIL.

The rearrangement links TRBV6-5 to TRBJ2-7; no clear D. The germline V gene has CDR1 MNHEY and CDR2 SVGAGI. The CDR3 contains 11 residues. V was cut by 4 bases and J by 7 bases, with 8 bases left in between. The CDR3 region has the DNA TGTGCCAGCAGTTCAGGCTTTGAGCAGTACTTC. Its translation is CASSSGFEQYF.